The sequence of this T cell receptor beta chain was determined in a study of cytomegalovirus exposure and HLA in healthy donors. In the study overall: The 95 to 150 validation repertoires used the same platform as the roughly 610 first-cohort repertoires, a later analysis reported.

Study-wide points: Cytomegalovirus-associated TCR beta chains were listed, numbering 150 to 200. In vitro data verified a few CMV-associated chains as specific for CMV antigens.

For this clone: Its antigen is not identified.

The CDR3 contains 14 residues. V was pared by 6 bases and J by 5 bases, with 5 bases of the junction left unmatched. Germline assignment: CDR1 MNHNY and CDR2 SVGAGI (reference sequence). Some clones are missing from TCRdb's copy, which holds only in-frame ones; the method was immunoSEQ multiplex PCR. Of fewer than 55,000 clones in the sample, around nine tenths were seen once. It was the roughly 110-subject validation cohort, separate from the approximately 700-subject first cohort, to which the donors belonged. The gene calls are TRBV6-6 and TRBJ1-4; TRBD1 agrees at 8 bases. The sequenced sample consisted of PBMCs. The sequence derives from a man younger than 35 in good health and CMV-seronegative. The CDR3, as DNA: TGTGCCAGCAGGAAGGGACAGGAGAATGAAAAACTGTTTTTT. It is translated as CASRKGQENEKLFF.